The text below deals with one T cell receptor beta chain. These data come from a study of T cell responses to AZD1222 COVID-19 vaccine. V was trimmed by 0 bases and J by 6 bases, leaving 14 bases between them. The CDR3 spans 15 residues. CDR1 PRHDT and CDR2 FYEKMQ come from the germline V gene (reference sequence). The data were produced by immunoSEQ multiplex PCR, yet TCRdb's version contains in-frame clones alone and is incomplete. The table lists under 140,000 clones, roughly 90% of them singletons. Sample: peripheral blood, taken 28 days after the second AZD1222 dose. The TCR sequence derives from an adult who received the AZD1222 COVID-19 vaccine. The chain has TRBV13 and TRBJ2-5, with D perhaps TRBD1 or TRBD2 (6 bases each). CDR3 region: CASSLGGGRIQTQYF. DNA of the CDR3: TGTGCCAGCAGCTTAGGGGGGGGCCGCATCCAGACCCAGTACTTC.